This T cell receptor beta chain was captured by sequencing in a study of blood T cell repertoires in COVID-19. The wider study: Samples of COVID-19 (acute and convalescent) were obtained from the United States, Italy and Spain.

Per the original data handling: Quantification of nucleated cells was approximated via reference gene primer amplification. The assay was immunoSEQ multiplex PCR, and TCRdb's table has in-frame clones only and misses some. V and J calls and clone size follow that table, whereas D and trimming were derived from the DNA. The data contain 250,000 or so clones, 83% of them singletons. J gave up 4 bases and V 5 bases, and 11 bases lay outside the gene matches. The CDR3 covers 16 residues. Germline loops: CDR1 SEHNR, CDR2 FQNEAQ (reference sequence). Membership in each cohort depended on participant-reported clinical history. Exposed enrollees had met someone with a PCR-confirmed or clinician-diagnosed COVID-19 case at some point within the 2 weeks before study entry.

Source material: PBMCs or T cells enriched from blood (not recorded which). The receptor's source is a woman aged 40 to 50 who had been exposed to COVID-19. The genes are TRBV7-9 and TRBJ2-5, with 9 bases fitting TRBD1. CDR3 in DNA: TGTGCCAGCAGCCCACCCACAGGGGGCGGCCGAGAGACCCAGTACTTC. As protein: CASSPPTGGGRETQYF.